This T cell receptor beta chain comes out of a study of OX40 agonist ivuxolimab in advanced cancers. Concerning this clone: Its cognate antigen is unknown.

The cohort excluded patients with autoimmune disease history or systemic immunosuppression. Trimming took 5 bases from V and 7 from J; bases not matched to a gene: 12. The CDR3 is 16 amino acids. Per the germline V gene, CDR1 is LNHDA and CDR2 is SQIVND (reference sequence). Study-level results: Certain nonresponders additionally had low normalized T-cell clonal expansion. More expanded clones were seen, on average, in CD8+ T cells than in CD4+. At 0.1 to 3.0 mg/kg, clonal expansion of CD4+ and CD8+ blood T cells had occurred by week 6.

The method was immunoSEQ multiplex PCR; TCRdb's version includes in-frame clones alone and lacks a portion of them. The sample comprises roughly 53,000 clones, almost 90% of which are singletons, and approximately 4.6% rests with the top ten. The sample in question was CD4+ or CD8+ T cells sorted from blood, obtained in a trial of the OX40 agonist ivuxolimab. This TCR came from an adult with an advanced solid tumor such as melanoma, head and neck, liver or kidney cancer. The rearrangement links TRBV19 to TRBJ2-1; 9 nucleotides match TRBD2. The CDR3 nucleotides read TGTGCCAGTAGTCCCCGGATGGCGGGGGGGCGAAATGAGCAGTTCTTC. As protein: CASSPRMAGGRNEQFF.